These 3 T cell receptor beta chains originate from one sample sequenced in a study of breast tumors, draining lymph nodes, adjacent tissues. MiXCR, run by TCRdb on the multiplex PCR reads, gives a single entry per CDR3 protein. Among around 250,000 distinct CDR3 sequences listed, around 34% were seen once. Axillary draining lymph nodes of breast cancer patients supplied the node samples. Sequencing was performed on axillary lymph node tissue. These receptors were taken from a female donor with breast cancer. Some clones in this sample may be carry-over from other donors' samples.

At least ten counts were recorded for this clonotype. CDR3 in DNA: TGTGCCAGCAGCTTAAGGCTAGCGGGGGGAAATCCCCCCCGAGAGACCCAGTACTTC. Protein sequence: CASSLRLAGGNPPRETQYF. The V gene is TRBV7-8, the J gene TRBJ2-5; 11 bases agree with TRBD2. The ends lost 2 bases at V and 4 bases at J; junction bases unmatched: 15. The CDR3 is made up of 19 amino acids. Germline V gene data show CDR1 as SGHVS and CDR2 as FQNEAQ.

This clonotype was seen at least ten times. The V call is TRBV7-6, the J call TRBJ2-7; 7 bases map to TRBD1. CDR1 and CDR2 (germline): SGHVS, FNYEAQ. The V segment lost 1 base and the J segment 3 bases; nucleotides outside the gene matches: 3. The CDR3 is made up of 14 amino acids. The CDR3 region is CASSLDDRVYEQYF. Here the CDR3 DNA reads TGTGCCAGCAGCTTAGACGACAGGGTCTACGAGCAGTACTTC. Together with reference TRBV7-6 and TRBJ2-7, the CDR3 gives the full variable domain: GAGVSQSPRYKVTKRGQDVALRCDPISGHVSLYWYRQALGQGPEFLTYFNYEAQQDKSGLPNDRFSAERPEGSISTLTIQRTEQRDSAMYRCASSLDDRVYEQYFGPGTRLTVT.

The table lists this clonotype with many counts. The J gene is TRBJ1-6, the V gene TRBV6-1; D is possibly TRBD1 (5 bases). CDR1 is MNHNS and CDR2 is SASEGT in the germline V gene. The CDR3 consists of 14 residues. Trimming took off 6 bases at V and 10 bases at J, with 16 bases between the two ends. The DNA of the CDR3 is TGTGCCAGCAGGGGGCAGGGACCTGAGTCACCCCTCCACTTT. Translated: CASRGQGPESPLHF.